The 4 T cell receptor beta chains reported below all come from one sample, sequenced in a study of cytomegalovirus exposure and HLA in healthy donors. With 60 Vbeta and 13 Jbeta primers, the PCR was carried out. Repertoires were generated with immunoSEQ multiplex PCR, while TCRdb's copy carries only in-frame clones and drops some. The sample holds 150,000 to 200,000 clones, around 76% seen once. Material for sequencing was PBMCs. These receptor sequences come from a woman between 25 and 40 years old in good health and CMV-seropositive.

The V call is TRBV12-2, the J call TRBJ2-7; the table gives TRBD1 as D, unverified against the DNA. TRBV12-2 is a pseudogene locus. The CDR3 totals 16 residues. For the CDR3, the DNA is TGTGCAAGTCGCTTAGCTGTGGGCAGGGGGCGACACGAGCAGTACTTC. It is translated as CASRLAVGRGRHEQYF.

This clone has a single count. At one end the junction does not follow the germline gene, possibly because of a read error. The CDR3 DNA follows: TGTACCAGCAGCCAAGTTGGCCGACAGGGAAGATCCTACGAGCAGTACTTC. Its protein product is CTSSQVGRQGRSYEQYF. The V and J genes are TRBV4-2 and TRBJ2-7, with 7 bases that match TRBD1. Germline V gives CDR1 LGHNA, CDR2 YNFKEQ. This CDR3 has 17 residues.

This CDR3 is CASSPGGGRNQPQHF. CDR3 coding DNA: TGTGCCAGCAGTCCAGGAGGGGGCAGGAATCAGCCCCAGCATTTT. The chain uses TRBV27 and TRBJ1-5, with 7 bases fitting TRBD1. Unmatched junction bases numbered 8, after V lost 5 bases and J lost 4 bases. The CDR3 runs 15 residues. Germline V gene data show CDR1 as MNHEY and CDR2 as SMNVEV (reference sequence).

The gene calls are TRBV4-1 and TRBJ2-7, with TRBD1 identical over 9 bases. CDR3 size: 16 residues. CDR1 MGHRA and CDR2 YSYEKL come from the germline V gene. With V trimmed by 4 bases and J by 2 bases, 9 bases remained unmatched. CDR3 nucleotides: TGCGCCAGCAGCCCGCAACCGGGACAGGGCCCCTACGAGCAGTACTTC. It codes for CASSPQPGQGPYEQYF.